A selection of T cell receptor beta chains follows, all from one sample in a study of blood T cells in healthy people across ages. Each CDR3 protein gets one entry after TCRdb re-called the 5' RACE reads with MiXCR. The repertoire holds roughly 1 million distinct CDR3 sequences, approximately 25% seen once, with approximately 0.71% in the top ten. This sample also appeared in a second study, on T cells of mothers and their children.

Sequencing was performed on blood. The receptors come from a girl aged 2-10 years in good health. Both conserved end residues are trimmed from each CDR3.

>TRBV28
ASSGFGNLEDTQY
>TRBV5-6
ASSLRGAGHNEQF
>TRBV20-1
SASSGNNYGYT
>TRBV10-2
ASSVGTETKETQY
>TRBV12-3/TRBV12-4
ASSPFSGRGDEQF
>TRBV20-1
SAIRTEGPYEQY
>TRBV2
ASSKLTSRETQY
>TRBV18
ASSRLDRSPLH
>TRBV29-1
SVEVVNGYEQY
>TRBV7-9
ASSFTSGGVKETQY
>TRBV11-2
ASSLRGQNNEQF
>TRBV4-1
ASSPPNGDTQY
>TRBV20-1
SARARQGSYNEQF
>TRBV4-3
ASSQHREGPQH
>TRBV27
ASSYLLAGGPRNEQF
>TRBV7-2
ASGSGQVLGETQY
>TRBV19
ASMPGGIYNEQF
>TRBV27
ASRWTSGSYEQY
>TRBV12-5
ASGFGRGMYGYT
>TRBV7-2
ASSHGAGIGNTIY
>TRBV11-2
ASSFQGANTQY
>TRBV12-5
ASGLSLYYEQY
>TRBV28
ASSSGTTEQY
>TRBV28
ASSYKPGLYTQH
>TRBV11-2
ASSLVLGSGKLF
>TRBV7-2
ASKAEGVRELF
>TRBV28
ASSFGQGGYIQY
>TRBV6-6
ASTPTVKNQPQH
>TRBV7-9
ASSSPNTSYNEQF